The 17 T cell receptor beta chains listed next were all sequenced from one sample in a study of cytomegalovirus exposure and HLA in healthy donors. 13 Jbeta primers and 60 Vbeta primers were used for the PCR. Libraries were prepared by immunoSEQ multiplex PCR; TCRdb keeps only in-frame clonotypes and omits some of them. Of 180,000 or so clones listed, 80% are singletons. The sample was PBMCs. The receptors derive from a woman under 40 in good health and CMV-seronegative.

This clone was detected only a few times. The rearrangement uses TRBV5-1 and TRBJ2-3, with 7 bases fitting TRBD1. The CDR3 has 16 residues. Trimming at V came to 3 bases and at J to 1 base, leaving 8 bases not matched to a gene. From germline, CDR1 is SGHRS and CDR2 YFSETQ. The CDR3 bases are TGCGCCAGCAGCTCAATACAGGGGTCCGGCACAGATACGCAGTATTTT. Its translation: CASSSIQGSGTDTQYF.

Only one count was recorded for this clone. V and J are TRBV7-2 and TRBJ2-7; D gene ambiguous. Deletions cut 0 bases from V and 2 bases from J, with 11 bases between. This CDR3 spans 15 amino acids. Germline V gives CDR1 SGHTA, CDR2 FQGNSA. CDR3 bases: TGTGCCAGCAGCTTAGCCACAGCAAATCCCTACGAGCAGTACTTC. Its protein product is CASSLATANPYEQYF.

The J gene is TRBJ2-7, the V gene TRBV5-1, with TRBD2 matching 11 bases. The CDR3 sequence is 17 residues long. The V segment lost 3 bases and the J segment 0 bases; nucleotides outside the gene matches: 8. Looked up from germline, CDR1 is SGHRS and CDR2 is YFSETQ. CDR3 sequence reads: CASSYTSGGAISYEQYF. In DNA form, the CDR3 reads TGCGCCAGCAGCTACACTAGCGGGGGCGCAATCTCCTACGAGCAGTACTTC.

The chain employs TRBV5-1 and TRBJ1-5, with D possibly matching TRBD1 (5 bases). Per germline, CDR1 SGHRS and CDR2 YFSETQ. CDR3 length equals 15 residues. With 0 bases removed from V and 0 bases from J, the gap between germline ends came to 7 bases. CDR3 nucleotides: TGCGCCAGCAGCTTGGTCAGGGATAGCAATCAGCCCCAGCATTTT. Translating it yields CASSLVRDSNQPQHF.

The DNA for the CDR3 is TGTGCCAGCAACCTGCTGGCCCCGGGACAGGCACGGCAAAAACTGTTTTTT. This gives the protein CASNLLAPGQARQKLFF. The chain uses TRBV5-6 and TRBJ1-4; the match to TRBD1 covers 8 bases. Germline lookup yields CDR1 SGHDT and CDR2 YYEEEE. The CDR3 is made up of 17 amino acids. V was clipped by 6 bases and J by 9 bases; unmatched bases: 19.

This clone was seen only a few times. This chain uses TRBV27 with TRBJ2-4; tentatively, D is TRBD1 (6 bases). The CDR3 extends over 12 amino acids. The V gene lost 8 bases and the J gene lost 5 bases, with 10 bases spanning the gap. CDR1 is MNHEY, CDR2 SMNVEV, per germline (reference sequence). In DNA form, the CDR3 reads TGTGCCAGCCTGGGGGCGGAAAACATTCAGTACTTC. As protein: CASLGAENIQYF.

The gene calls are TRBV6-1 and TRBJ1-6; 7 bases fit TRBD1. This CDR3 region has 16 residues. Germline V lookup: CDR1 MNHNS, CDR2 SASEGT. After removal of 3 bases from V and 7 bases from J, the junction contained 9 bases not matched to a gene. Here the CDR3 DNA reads TGTGCCAGCAGTGATCGACAGGGCGGAGGAAATTCACCCCTCCACTTT. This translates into CASSDRQGGGNSPLHF.

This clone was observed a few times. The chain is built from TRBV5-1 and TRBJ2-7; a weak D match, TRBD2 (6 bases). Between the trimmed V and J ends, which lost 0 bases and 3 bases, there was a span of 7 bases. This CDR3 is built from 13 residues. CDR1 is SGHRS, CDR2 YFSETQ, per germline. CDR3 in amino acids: CASSLVEGYEQYF. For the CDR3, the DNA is TGCGCCAGCAGCTTGGTGGAGGGCTACGAGCAGTACTTC.

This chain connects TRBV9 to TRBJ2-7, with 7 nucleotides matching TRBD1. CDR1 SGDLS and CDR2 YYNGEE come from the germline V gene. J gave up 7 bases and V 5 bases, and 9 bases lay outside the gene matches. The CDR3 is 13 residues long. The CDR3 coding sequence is TGTGCCAGCAGTAACAGGGGACCGCGAGAGCAGTACTTC. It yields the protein CASSNRGPREQYF. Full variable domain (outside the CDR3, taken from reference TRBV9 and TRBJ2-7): DSGVTQTPKHLITATGQRVTLRCSPRSGDLSVYWYQQSLDQGLQFLIQYYNGEERAKGNILERFSAQQFPDLHSELNLSSLELGDSALYFCASSNRGPREQYFGPGTRLTVT.

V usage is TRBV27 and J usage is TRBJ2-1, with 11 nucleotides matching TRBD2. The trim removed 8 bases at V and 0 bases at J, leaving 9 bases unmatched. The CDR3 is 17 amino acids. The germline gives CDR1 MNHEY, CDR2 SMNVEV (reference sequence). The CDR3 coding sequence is TGTGCCAGCCGGACTTTCCTAGCGGGGGGCTCCTACAATGAGCAGTTCTTC. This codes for CASRTFLAGGSYNEQFF.

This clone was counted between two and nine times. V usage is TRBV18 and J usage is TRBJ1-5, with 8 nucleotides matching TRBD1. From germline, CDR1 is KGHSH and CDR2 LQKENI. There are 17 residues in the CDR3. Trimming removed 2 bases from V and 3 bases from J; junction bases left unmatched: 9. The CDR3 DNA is TGTGCCAGCTCACCAGGGACAGGTAGGGTGTACAATCAGCCCCAGCATTTT. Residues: CASSPGTGRVYNQPQHF.

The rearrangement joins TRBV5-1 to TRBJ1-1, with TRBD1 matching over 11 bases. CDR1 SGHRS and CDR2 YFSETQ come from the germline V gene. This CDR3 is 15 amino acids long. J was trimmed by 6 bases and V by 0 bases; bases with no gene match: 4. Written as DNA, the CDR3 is TGCGCCAGCAGCTTGGTAGGACAGGGGGCATCTGAAGCTTTCTTT. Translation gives CASSLVGQGASEAFF.

The CDR3 sequence: CASSAVRGDQPQHF. The CDR3 DNA reads TGTGCCAGCAGCGCGGTTAGGGGTGATCAGCCCCAGCATTTT. The genes are TRBV6-4 and TRBJ1-5; the D gene is possibly TRBD1 (5 bases). Between the trimmed V and J ends, which lost 6 bases and 5 bases, there was a span of 14 bases. The CDR3 extends over 14 amino acids. CDR1 is MRHNA, CDR2 SNTAGT, per germline.

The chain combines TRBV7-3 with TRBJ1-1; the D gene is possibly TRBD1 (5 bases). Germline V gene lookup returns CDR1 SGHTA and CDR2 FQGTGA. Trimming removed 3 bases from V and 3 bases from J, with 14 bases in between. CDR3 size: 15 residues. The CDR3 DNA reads TGTGCCAGCAGCTTGGGGGGGACTGAGTACACTGAAGCTTTCTTT. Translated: CASSLGGTEYTEAFF.

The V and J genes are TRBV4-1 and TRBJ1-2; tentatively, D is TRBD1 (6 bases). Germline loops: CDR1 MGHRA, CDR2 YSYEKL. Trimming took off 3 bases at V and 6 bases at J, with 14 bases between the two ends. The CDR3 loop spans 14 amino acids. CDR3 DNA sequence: TGCGCCAGCAGCCATTTGTCGGGGGGCGATGGCTACACCTTC. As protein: CASSHLSGGDGYTF.

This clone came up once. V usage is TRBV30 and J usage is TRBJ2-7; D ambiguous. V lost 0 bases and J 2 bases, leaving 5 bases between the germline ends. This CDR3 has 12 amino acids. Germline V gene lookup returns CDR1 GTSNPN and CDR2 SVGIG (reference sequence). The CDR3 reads CAWSVRTYEQYF. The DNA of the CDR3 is TGTGCCTGGAGTGTGAGGACCTACGAGCAGTACTTC.

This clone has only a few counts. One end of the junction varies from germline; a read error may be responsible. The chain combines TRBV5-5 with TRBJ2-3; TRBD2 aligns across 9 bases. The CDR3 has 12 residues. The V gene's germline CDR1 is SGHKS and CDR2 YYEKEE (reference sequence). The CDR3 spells CASSLGIAGAGF. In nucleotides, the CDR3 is TGTGCCAGCAGCTTGGGAATAGCGGGGGCCGGTTTT.